Presented here are 5 T cell receptor beta chains from one specimen sequenced in a study of blood T cell repertoires in COVID-19. Generated by immunoSEQ multiplex PCR, the TCRdb table keeps only in-frame clones and is missing some. There are 150,000 to 180,000 clones in the sample; under 95% occur only once, and over 0.45% lies in the top ten. The sequenced sample consisted of peripheral blood. Source of these receptors: a man over 45 with acute or convalescent COVID-19.

This rearrangement joins TRBV19 to TRBJ2-7; TRBD1 agrees at 10 bases. The CDR3 is 16 amino acids. V lost 3 bases to trimming and J lost 6 bases; unmatched junction nucleotides: 11. The V gene's germline CDR1 is LNHDA and CDR2 SQIVND (reference sequence). Here the CDR3 DNA reads TGTGCCAGTAGTATCCTCCGGACAGGGGGTGAAGCCGAGCAGTACTTC. This codes for CASSILRTGGEAEQYF.

The chain links TRBV27 to TRBJ2-7; perhaps TRBD1 as D (6 bases). CDR3 length: 13 amino acids. With 5 bases removed from V and 2 bases from J, the gap between germline ends came to 10 bases. Germline lookup yields CDR1 MNHEY and CDR2 SMNVEV (reference sequence). The CDR3 sequence: CASSPGQTYEQYF. The DNA of the CDR3 is TGTGCCAGCAGTCCAGGACAGACCTACGAGCAGTACTTC.

The chain combines TRBV6-5 with TRBJ1-1, with 7 positions matching TRBD1. Germline V lookup: CDR1 MNHEY, CDR2 SVGAGI. J lost 6 bases, V lost 6 bases, and 10 bases had no gene match. CDR3 size: 14 residues. CDR3: CASRRETGSPEAFF. Written as DNA, the CDR3 is TGTGCCAGCAGACGGGAGACAGGGTCCCCTGAAGCTTTCTTT.

The chain is built from TRBV4-2 and TRBJ2-3, with 7 bases aligning to TRBD2. J was trimmed by 0 bases and V by 0 bases; bases with no gene match: 3. The CDR3 has 16 amino acids. Per germline, CDR1 LGHNA and CDR2 YNFKEQ. CDR3 residues: CASSQENGGSTDTQYF. In DNA form, the CDR3 reads TGTGCCAGCAGCCAAGAGAACGGGGGGAGCACAGATACGCAGTATTTT.

This chain uses TRBV5-1 with TRBJ1-2; possible D gene TRBD1, 6 bases. V was clipped by 0 bases and J by 7 bases, with 10 bases between them. The germline CDR1 and CDR2 sequences are SGHRS and YFSETQ. This CDR3 is built from 13 residues. CDR3 sequence: CASSLGQAGGYTF. The CDR3 nucleotides are TGCGCCAGCAGCTTGGGACAGGCAGGTGGCTACACCTTC.